Ten or more counts support the clone carrying this TCR beta chain. The data originate from a study of T-cell reconstitution after alpha-beta-depleted transplantation in children. The TCRbeta library incorporated unique molecular identifiers. TCRdb fed the PCR reads into MiXCR, producing one record per CDR3 protein. Of some 240,000 distinct CDR3 sequences in the sample, 9.7% were seen once. Germline-derived CDR1 and CDR2 are SGHRS and YFSETQ. V gave up 0 bases and J gave up 4 bases, with 15 bases separating them. The CDR3 totals 16 residues. The chain uses TRBV5-1 and TRBJ2-3, with a possible D match to TRBD1 (6 bases). The starting material was PBMCs from the stem cell graft donor, obtained from the stem cell graft. This TCR was sampled from a human donor who donated a stem cell graft to a child with SCID. CDR3 in DNA: TGCGCCAGCAGCTTGGCCCCCCAGGGGTTGGCAGATACGCAGTATTTT. Translated, it gives CASSLAPQGLADTQYF.